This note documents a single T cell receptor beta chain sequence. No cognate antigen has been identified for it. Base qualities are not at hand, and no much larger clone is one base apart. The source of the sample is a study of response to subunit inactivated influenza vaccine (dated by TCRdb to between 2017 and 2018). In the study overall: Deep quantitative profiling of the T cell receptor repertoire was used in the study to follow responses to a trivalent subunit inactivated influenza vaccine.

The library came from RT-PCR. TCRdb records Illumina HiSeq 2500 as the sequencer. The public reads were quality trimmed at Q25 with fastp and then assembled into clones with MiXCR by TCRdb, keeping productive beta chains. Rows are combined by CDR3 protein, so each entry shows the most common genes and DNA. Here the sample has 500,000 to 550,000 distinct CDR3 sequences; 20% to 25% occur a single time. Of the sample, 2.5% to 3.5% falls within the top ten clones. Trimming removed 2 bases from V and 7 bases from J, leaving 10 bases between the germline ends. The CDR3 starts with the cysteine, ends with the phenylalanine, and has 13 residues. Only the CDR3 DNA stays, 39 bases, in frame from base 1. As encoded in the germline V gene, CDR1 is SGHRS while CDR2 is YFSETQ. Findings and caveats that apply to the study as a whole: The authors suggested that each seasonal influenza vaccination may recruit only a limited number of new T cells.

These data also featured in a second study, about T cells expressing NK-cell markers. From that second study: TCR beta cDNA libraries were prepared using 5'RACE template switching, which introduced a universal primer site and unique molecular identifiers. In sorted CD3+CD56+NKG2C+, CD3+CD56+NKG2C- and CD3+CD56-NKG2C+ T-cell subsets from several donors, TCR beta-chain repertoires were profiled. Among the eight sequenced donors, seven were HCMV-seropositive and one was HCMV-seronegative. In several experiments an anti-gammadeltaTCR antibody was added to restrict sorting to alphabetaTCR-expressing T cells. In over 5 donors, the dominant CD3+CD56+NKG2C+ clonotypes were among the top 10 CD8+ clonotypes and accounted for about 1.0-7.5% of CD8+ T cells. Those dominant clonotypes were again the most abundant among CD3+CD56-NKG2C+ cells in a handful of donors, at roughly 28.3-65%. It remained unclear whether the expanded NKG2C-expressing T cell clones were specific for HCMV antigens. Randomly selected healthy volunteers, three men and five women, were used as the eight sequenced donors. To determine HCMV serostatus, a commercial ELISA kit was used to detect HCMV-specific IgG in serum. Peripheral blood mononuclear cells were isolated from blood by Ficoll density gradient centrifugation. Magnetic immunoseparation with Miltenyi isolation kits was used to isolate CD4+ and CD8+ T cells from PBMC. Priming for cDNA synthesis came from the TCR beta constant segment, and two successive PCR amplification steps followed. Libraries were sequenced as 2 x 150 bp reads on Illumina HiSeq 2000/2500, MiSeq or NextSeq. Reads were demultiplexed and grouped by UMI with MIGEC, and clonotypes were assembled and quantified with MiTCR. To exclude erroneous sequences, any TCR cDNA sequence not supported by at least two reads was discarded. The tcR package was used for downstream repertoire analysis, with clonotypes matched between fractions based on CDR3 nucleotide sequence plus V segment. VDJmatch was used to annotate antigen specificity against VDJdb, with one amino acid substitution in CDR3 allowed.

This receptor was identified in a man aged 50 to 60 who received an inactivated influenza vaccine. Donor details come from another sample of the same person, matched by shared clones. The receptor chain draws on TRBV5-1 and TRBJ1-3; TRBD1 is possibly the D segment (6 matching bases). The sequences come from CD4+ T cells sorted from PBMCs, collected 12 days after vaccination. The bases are TGCGCCAGCAGCTTAGAAGGGGGGAACACCATATATTTT. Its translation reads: CASSLEGGNTIYF.